This T cell receptor (beta chain) was retrieved from a study of blood T cell repertoires in COVID-19. Study context: The United States, Italy and Spain provided the acute and convalescent COVID-19 samples. PBMCs, B-cell-depleted T cells, or T cells were the source of the cDNA or gDNA that made up the material.

The germline V gene has CDR1 KGHSH and CDR2 LQKENI. V was clipped by 3 bases and J by 5 bases, with 3 bases between them. The CDR3 is made up of 11 amino acids. As processed by the authors: Reference gene primer amplification yielded estimated nucleated cell counts. Method: immunoSEQ multiplex PCR; TCRdb's copy keeps in-frame clones and lacks some. The DNA was the basis for D and trimming; V, J and clone size are from that table. The sample carries 130,000 to 150,000 clones, about 76% recorded once. The source of this sequence is a human donor in a cohort sampled during active COVID-19. The chain employs TRBV18 and TRBJ2-3; no firm D call. The sample taken for sequencing was peripheral blood. CDR3 amino acids: CASSPKDTQYF. The CDR3, as DNA: TGTGCCAGCTCACCCAAAGATACGCAGTATTTT. Looking up the rest from reference TRBV18 and TRBJ2-3 gives the full variable domain: NAGVMQNPRHLVRRRGQEARLRCSPMKGHSHVYWYRQLPEEGLKFMVYLQKENIIDESGMPKERFSAEFPKEGPSILRIQQVVRGDSAAYFCASSPKDTQYFGPGTRLTVL.